This entry lists 6 T cell receptor beta chains sequenced from one sample in a study of blood T cell repertoires in COVID-19. TCRdb's table, derived via immunoSEQ multiplex PCR, lists solely in-frame clones and lacks some. The sample contains 150,000 or so clones, around 87% of which appear only once. The sequencing sample was made of peripheral blood. Source of these receptors: a man aged 18 to 35 with COVID-19, enrolled during active disease.

The V gene is TRBV29-1, the J gene TRBJ1-1; 7 positions match TRBD1. Losses at the gene ends were 4 bases for V and 1 base for J; bases not matched to a gene: 3. Germline assignment: CDR1 SQVTM and CDR2 ANQGSEA. The CDR3 extends over 13 amino acids. The CDR3 sequence: CSVGRGANTEAFF. The CDR3 DNA is TGCAGCGTTGGCAGGGGGGCGAACACTGAAGCTTTCTTT.

This clone was found once. The chain couples TRBV30 to TRBJ2-3; D possibly corresponds to TRBD2 (6 bases). CDR1 GTSNPN and CDR2 SVGIG come from the germline V gene (reference sequence). Trimming stripped 3 bases from V and 2 bases from J, with 18 bases between. This CDR3 has 16 residues. The CDR3 here is CAWRVGSGSYTDTQYF. Here the CDR3 DNA reads TGTGCCTGGAGGGTGGGTAGCGGATCCTACACAGATACGCAGTATTTT.

This clone has a handful of counts. The genes are TRBV27 and TRBJ2-7; 8 nucleotides align to TRBD2. Per germline, CDR1 MNHEY and CDR2 SMNVEV (reference sequence). The length of the CDR3 is 16 residues. The V and J ends lost 5 bases and 2 bases, in that order; junction bases with no gene match: 11. CDR3 in DNA: TGTGCCAGCAGTCCTCCCCCGGGAGGGCACCCCTACGAGCAGTACTTC. Its translation: CASSPPPGGHPYEQYF.

The chain couples TRBV2 to TRBJ2-5, with TRBD1 matching 7 bases. Germline CDR1 SNHLY, CDR2 FYNNEI. The trim removed 6 bases at V and 0 bases at J, leaving 1 base unmatched. The CDR3 length is 13 residues. CDR3 in amino acids: CASRDRNQETQYF. DNA for the CDR3: TGTGCCAGCAGGGACAGGAACCAAGAGACCCAGTACTTC.

The V call is TRBV2, the J call TRBJ2-2; TRBD2 is a possible D gene (5 bases). V lost 2 bases and J 6 bases, leaving 13 bases between the germline ends. The germline V gene has CDR1 SNHLY and CDR2 FYNNEI. CDR3 length: 15 amino acids. CDR3 DNA: TGTGCCAGCAGTGAACGGCTCCTGGGAGCCGGGGAGCTGTTTTTT. Amino acids: CASSERLLGAGELFF.

V usage is TRBV5-1 and J usage is TRBJ2-1; the D gene is possibly TRBD1 (6 bases). The germline V and J ends were trimmed by 7 bases and 6 bases, with 20 bases remaining between them. In germline, CDR1 is SGHRS, CDR2 YFSETQ. The CDR3 is made up of 15 amino acids. The CDR3 is CASGQGLLLGNEQFF. The CDR3 DNA reads as TGCGCCAGCGGGCAGGGGTTATTACTAGGCAATGAGCAGTTCTTC.